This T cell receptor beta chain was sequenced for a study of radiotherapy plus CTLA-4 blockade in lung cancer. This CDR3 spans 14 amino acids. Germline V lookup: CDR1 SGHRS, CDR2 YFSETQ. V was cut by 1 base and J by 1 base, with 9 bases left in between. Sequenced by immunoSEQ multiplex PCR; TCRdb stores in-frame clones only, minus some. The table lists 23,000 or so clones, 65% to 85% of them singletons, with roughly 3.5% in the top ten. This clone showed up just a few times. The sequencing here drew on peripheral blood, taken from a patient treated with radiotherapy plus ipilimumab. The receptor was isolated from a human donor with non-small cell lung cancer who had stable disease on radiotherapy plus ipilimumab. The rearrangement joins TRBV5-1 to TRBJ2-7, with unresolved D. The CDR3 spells CASSLRPNSYEQYF. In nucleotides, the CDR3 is TGCGCCAGCAGCTTGCGACCTAATTCCTACGAGCAGTACTTC.